This is a list of T cell receptor beta chains from one sample in a study of monozygotic twins with inflammatory bowel disease. TCRdb re-called the 5' RACE reads and catalogs CDR3 proteins one per entry, DNA excluded. The sample has under 350,000 distinct CDR3 sequences; the top ten hold 5.5% to 6.5%. What was sequenced was blood. Source of these receptors: a human donor with ulcerative colitis or Crohn's disease, or a healthy co-twin of an affected twin (not recorded which). Each CDR3 is given with its conserved first and last residue. Each record gives: CDR3 protein, V gene, J gene.

CDR3 protein: CATSGGRGGEQYF
V gene: TRBV24-1
J gene: TRBJ2-7

CDR3 protein: CASRARGPTPEQYF
V gene: TRBV19
J gene: TRBJ2-7

CDR3 protein: CAWGLGTQQYF
V gene: TRBV30
J gene: TRBJ2-3

CDR3 protein: CATSDNYEQYF
V gene: TRBV24-1
J gene: TRBJ2-7

CDR3 protein: CASSQDRVGYYNEQLF
V gene: TRBV4-2
J gene: TRBJ2-1

CDR3 protein: CASSQWGGRQETQYF
V gene: TRBV27
J gene: TRBJ2-5

CDR3 protein: CASRSDRANTGELFF
V gene: TRBV6-1
J gene: TRBJ2-2

CDR3 protein: CSVVGGKLDNQPQHF
V gene: TRBV29-1
J gene: TRBJ1-5

CDR3 protein: CSARGVVGNEQFF
V gene: TRBV20-1
J gene: TRBJ2-1

CDR3 protein: CASSLRLDAGPANYGYTF
V gene: TRBV7-2
J gene: TRBJ1-2

CDR3 protein: CASSFRGLYGYTF
V gene: TRBV6-5
J gene: TRBJ1-2

CDR3 protein: CASSLASQGTEAFF
V gene: TRBV7-2
J gene: TRBJ1-1

CDR3 protein: CAIPRGGLETQYF
V gene: TRBV2
J gene: TRBJ2-5

CDR3 protein: CASSRTDQETKYF
V gene: TRBV12-3/TRBV12-4
J gene: TRBJ2-5

CDR3 protein: CASSLGNKFRDEQYF
V gene: TRBV7-2
J gene: TRBJ2-7

CDR3 protein: CASRTQGARTEAFF
V gene: TRBV27
J gene: TRBJ1-1

CDR3 protein: CASSLIGVETQYF
V gene: TRBV7-6
J gene: TRBJ2-5

CDR3 protein: CASSFGTGVGYGYTF
V gene: TRBV7-2
J gene: TRBJ1-2

CDR3 protein: CSANPGKTNQPQHF
V gene: TRBV20-1
J gene: TRBJ1-5

CDR3 protein: CASSYVVSSGRADTQYF
V gene: TRBV2
J gene: TRBJ2-3

CDR3 protein: CASSLDRAAQYF
V gene: TRBV7-2
J gene: TRBJ2-4

CDR3 protein: CASSPPRAKPYNEQFF
V gene: TRBV6-2/TRBV6-3
J gene: TRBJ2-1

CDR3 protein: CASSFLAGGPSNEQFF
V gene: TRBV5-1
J gene: TRBJ2-1

CDR3 protein: CASSVVRDNTGELFF
V gene: TRBV9
J gene: TRBJ2-2

CDR3 protein: CASSTQREVYEQFF
V gene: TRBV7-9
J gene: TRBJ2-1

CDR3 protein: CASSDGQGPSYGYTF
V gene: TRBV7-2
J gene: TRBJ1-2

CDR3 protein: CASSVGNTIYF
V gene: TRBV11-2
J gene: TRBJ1-3

CDR3 protein: CASSYRGGQDTQYF
V gene: TRBV27
J gene: TRBJ2-3

CDR3 protein: CASSPWLAGDFTGELFF
V gene: TRBV6-1
J gene: TRBJ2-2

CDR3 protein: CASSRRDRGTDTQYF
V gene: TRBV18
J gene: TRBJ2-3

CDR3 protein: CASKAPGRSYGYTF
V gene: TRBV28
J gene: TRBJ1-2

CDR3 protein: CASSKSGSYEQYF
V gene: TRBV21-1
J gene: TRBJ2-7

CDR3 protein: CSASRTLRTEAFF
V gene: TRBV20-1
J gene: TRBJ1-1

CDR3 protein: CASSDDRLFVNYGYTF
V gene: TRBV10-2
J gene: TRBJ1-2

CDR3 protein: CASSSTSWSGELFF
V gene: TRBV28
J gene: TRBJ2-2

CDR3 protein: CASSTGQLSTDTQYF
V gene: TRBV28
J gene: TRBJ2-3

CDR3 protein: CAIDFGGGTQYF
V gene: TRBV10-3
J gene: TRBJ2-3

CDR3 protein: CASTLAGSTDTQYF
V gene: TRBV28
J gene: TRBJ2-3

CDR3 protein: CASSPALGAREQFF
V gene: TRBV18
J gene: TRBJ2-1

CDR3 protein: CAISPEGGAGSNQPQHF
V gene: TRBV10-3
J gene: TRBJ1-5

CDR3 protein: CASMTELTGANVLTF
V gene: TRBV12-3/TRBV12-4
J gene: TRBJ2-6

CDR3 protein: CATSRRTGGSTDTQYF
V gene: TRBV15
J gene: TRBJ2-3

CDR3 protein: CSAPRDTQTYEQYF
V gene: TRBV20-1
J gene: TRBJ2-7

CDR3 protein: CASSIARVSTQLDYGYTF
V gene: TRBV19
J gene: TRBJ1-2

CDR3 protein: CASSLMSQNTEAFF
V gene: TRBV27
J gene: TRBJ1-1

CDR3 protein: CSARDYTGELFF
V gene: TRBV20-1
J gene: TRBJ2-2

CDR3 protein: CASSQDLVAGDSETQYF
V gene: TRBV4-2
J gene: TRBJ2-5

CDR3 protein: CATAGDETQYF
V gene: TRBV6-6
J gene: TRBJ2-5

CDR3 protein: CASSHGSYEQYF
V gene: TRBV7-9
J gene: TRBJ2-7

CDR3 protein: CASSRATGSTEAFF
V gene: TRBV27
J gene: TRBJ1-1

CDR3 protein: CATGQASGELFF
V gene: TRBV24-1
J gene: TRBJ2-2

CDR3 protein: CASSSPAQKSTDTQYF
V gene: TRBV7-8
J gene: TRBJ2-3

CDR3 protein: CAIGGLANNEQFF
V gene: TRBV10-3
J gene: TRBJ2-1

CDR3 protein: CASSQPSDQETQYF
V gene: TRBV28
J gene: TRBJ2-5

CDR3 protein: CASSLATGYGANVLTF
V gene: TRBV5-1
J gene: TRBJ2-6

CDR3 protein: CASSQRHPRGGANVLTF
V gene: TRBV3-1
J gene: TRBJ2-6

CDR3 protein: CSDNMASGDTDTQYF
V gene: TRBV20-1
J gene: TRBJ2-3

CDR3 protein: CSVVGGSGQPQHF
V gene: TRBV29-1
J gene: TRBJ1-5

CDR3 protein: CASSGGYGWQPQHF
V gene: TRBV5-5
J gene: TRBJ1-5